This T cell receptor beta chain was identified in a study of cytomegalovirus exposure and HLA in healthy donors. Study information: Of some 410 genotyped donors, about 80% grouped in the Caucasian-associated ancestry cluster. Whole-study findings and limits: Upon later analysis, HLA-associated TCR beta chains proved more clonally expanded than other, equally common chains. A later analysis appeared to link common viral pathogens to several of the most significant clusters.

The germline V gene has CDR1 WNHNN and CDR2 SYGVQD (reference sequence). V was cut by 2 bases and J by 12 bases, with 11 bases left in between. The CDR3 sequence is 12 residues long. This clone has a single count. Antigen unknown. This PCR relied on a set of 60 Vbeta primers and 13 Jbeta primers. Clones were sequenced by immunoSEQ multiplex PCR, and TCRdb holds only the in-frame ones, with some missing. Counted here are some 180,000 clones, under 80% occurring once; the ten biggest clones make up 2% to 3%. Sample: PBMCs. The chain employs TRBV10-1 and TRBJ2-1; D possibly corresponds to TRBD2 (6 bases). The receptor's source is a woman in her 30s in good health and CMV-seropositive. Here the CDR3 DNA reads TGCGCCAGCAGTGAGAGTCTAGCGAGGCAGTTCTTC. Translated, it gives CASSESLARQFF.